A selection of T cell receptor beta chains follows, all from one sample in a study of blood T cells in healthy people across ages. TCRdb used MiXCR to reprocess the 5' RACE reads, holding one entry per CDR3 protein. The sample contains about 560,000 distinct CDR3 sequences, over 25% of which appear only once. This sample was shared with a second study, whose subject was T cells of mothers and their children.

Sequenced sample: blood. Receptors were obtained from a boy between 2 and 10 years old in good health. Each CDR3 is given with its conserved first and last residue. A D gene is named only where the DNA matches it firmly. Clone size is stated in some rows and not others, as once, few, many or a class when expanded.

j_gene,d_gene,v_gene,abundance,CDR3nt,CDR3aa
TRBJ2-7,NA,TRBV7-2,few,TGTGCCAGCAGGGTAGCCTACGAGCAGTACTTC,CASRVAYEQYF
TRBJ2-5,TRBD1,TRBV4-3,many,TGCGCCAGCAGCCAAGAGAGACAGGGGTACGAGACCCAGTACTTC,CASSQERQGYETQYF
TRBJ2-1,TRBD2,TRBV5-5,NA,TGTGCCAGCAGCTTGGTTTCGGGACTAGCTCCGGCGGATCGCTACAATGAGCAGTTCTTC,CASSLVSGLAPADRYNEQFF
TRBJ2-5,NA,TRBV9,few,TGTGCCAGCAGCGTAGGACAGACACAAGAGACCCAGTACTTC,CASSVGQTQETQYF
TRBJ2-7,NA,TRBV7-9,many,TGTGCCAGCAGCTTAGCAGCCTCCTACGAGCAGTACTTC,CASSLAASYEQYF
TRBJ2-1,TRBD2,TRBV5-1,few,TGCGCCAGCAGCTCGGGGATAGGAGCGGGAGGGCCTGGGGAGCAGTTCTTC,CASSSGIGAGGPGEQFF
TRBJ2-3,NA,TRBV4-3,few,TGCGCCAGCAGCCAAGATGGTGGGAGGGGGGATACGCAGTATTTT,CASSQDGGRGDTQYF
TRBJ1-5,TRBD1,TRBV27,NA,TGTGCCAGCAGTTTAAACCCATACAGGGGAGACCAGCCCCAGCATTTT,CASSLNPYRGDQPQHF
TRBJ2-6,TRBD1,TRBV30,few,TGTGCCTGGAGTGTGACAGGGGTAGCCAACGTCCTGACTTTC,CAWSVTGVANVLTF
TRBJ2-5,TRBD2,TRBV12-3/TRBV12-4,few,TGTGCCAGCAGTTTAGCTGCCGGGACTAGCTCCCGCCAAGAGACCCAGTACTTC,CASSLAAGTSSRQETQYF
TRBJ2-1,NA,TRBV3-1,NA,TGTGCCAGCAGCCAAAACGGGGCCGCCTCCTACAATGAGCAGTTCTTC,CASSQNGAASYNEQFF
TRBJ1-5,NA,TRBV7-9,NA,TGTGCCAGCAGCTTAGGACTCTTTGATCAGCCCCAGCATTTT,CASSLGLFDQPQHF
TRBJ2-1,NA,TRBV10-1,NA,TGCGCCAGCAGTCCTATTGGCAGGGTAGGTGAGCAGTTCTTC,CASSPIGRVGEQFF
TRBJ2-7,NA,TRBV6-5,few,TGTGCCAGCAGTCAGGGGAAAGGGTACGAGCAGTACTTC,CASSQGKGYEQYF
TRBJ2-1,NA,TRBV6-1,NA,TGTGCCAGCAGTGAAGTGGGGGGGCCTTACAATGAGCAGTTCTTC,CASSEVGGPYNEQFF
TRBJ1-2,TRBD1,TRBV7-9,NA,TGTGCCAGCAGCCGGGACAGCGACGGGAGCTACACCTTC,CASSRDSDGSYTF
TRBJ2-3,TRBD2,TRBV7-9,NA,TGTGCCAGCAGCTCGGGACTAGCGGGAAAGACAGATACGCAGTATTTT,CASSSGLAGKTDTQYF
TRBJ2-3,NA,TRBV6-6,NA,TGTGCCAGCAGCCCCAATGCGCGGAGCACAGATACGCAGTATTTT,CASSPNARSTDTQYF
TRBJ1-4,TRBD1,TRBV3-1,NA,TGTGCCAGCAGCCAAGGACAGGGTTTTTATGAAAAACTGTTTTTT,CASSQGQGFYEKLFF
TRBJ2-5,NA,TRBV29-1,few,TGCAGCGTTCCAAGCGACGAGGGGGAGACCCAGTACTTC,CSVPSDEGETQYF
TRBJ2-6,TRBD1,TRBV7-3,NA,TGTGCCAGCAGCTTAACGTCGGAACAGGGGCTTGGGGCCAACGTCCTGACTTTC,CASSLTSEQGLGANVLTF
TRBJ2-3,TRBD1,TRBV4-3,NA,TGCGCCAGCAGCCAAGGGACAGGGGGCGCGTTCGATACGCAGTATTTT,CASSQGTGGAFDTQYF
TRBJ2-1,NA,TRBV12-3/TRBV12-4,NA,TGTGCCAGCAGCCAATGGGGACTGACCAGGGGGAGGGACAATGAGCAGTTCTTC,CASSQWGLTRGRDNEQFF
TRBJ1-2,NA,TRBV20-1,few,TGCAGTGCTAGAGATTATGGCTATGGCTACACCTTC,CSARDYGYGYTF
TRBJ2-7,TRBD1,TRBV28,NA,TGTGCCAGCAGATTAGGGACAGGGATGAACTACGAGCAGTACTTC,CASRLGTGMNYEQYF
TRBJ2-7,TRBD2,TRBV6-6,few,TGTGCCAGCAGTTGGGCTAGCGGGGGGGACGAGCAGTACTTC,CASSWASGGDEQYF
TRBJ1-1,NA,TRBV30,NA,TGTGCCTGGAGTGTTCATGGGGCGAACACTGAAGCTTTCTTT,CAWSVHGANTEAFF
TRBJ2-7,NA,TRBV13,NA,TGTGCCAGCAGCTTAGCGGGATGGCCCTCCGAGCAGTACTTC,CASSLAGWPSEQYF